Following are 5 T cell receptor beta chains from one sample sequenced in a study of cytomegalovirus exposure and HLA in healthy donors. Assay: immunoSEQ multiplex PCR; the TCRdb copy retains only in-frame clones and omits some. The sample lists 92,000 or so clones; 95% to 98% were seen once. Sequencing used PBMCs. All receptors derive from a man aged 18-30 years in good health and CMV-seronegative.

The chain is built from TRBV27 and TRBJ2-1, with 11 nucleotides matching TRBD1. CDR3 size: 13 residues. V gave up 6 bases and J gave up 9 bases; unmatched junction bases: 4. The germline V gene encodes CDR1 MNHEY and CDR2 SMNVEV (reference sequence). The CDR3: CASSRTGGSEQFF. In DNA form, the CDR3 reads TGTGCCAGCAGCAGGACAGGGGGCAGTGAGCAGTTCTTC.

The chain links TRBV4-1 to TRBJ2-7, with 8 nucleotides matching TRBD1. Trimming at V came to 4 bases and at J to 5 bases, leaving 4 bases not matched to a gene. The CDR3 extends over 13 amino acids. Germline CDR1 MGHRA, CDR2 YSYEKL. The chain's CDR3 is CASSRNRGNEQYF. CDR3 DNA sequence: TGCGCCAGCAGCCGGAACAGGGGGAACGAGCAGTACTTC.

This sequence joins TRBV19 and TRBJ1-1; TRBD1 matches 7 bases. Germline V gene data show CDR1 as LNHDA and CDR2 as SQIVND (reference sequence). This CDR3 region has 16 residues. J gave up 0 bases and V 4 bases, and 8 bases lay outside the gene matches. The CDR3 sequence: CASSSPRQGLNTEAFF. CDR3 coding DNA: TGTGCCAGTAGTAGCCCTCGACAGGGCCTGAACACTGAAGCTTTCTTT.

The chain has TRBV9 and TRBJ2-4; TRBD2 matches at 7 bases. CDR1 and CDR2 (germline): SGDLS, YYNGEE. V lost 4 bases to trimming and J lost 3 bases; unmatched junction nucleotides: 10. The CDR3 sequence is 16 residues long. CDR3 nucleotide sequence: TGTGCCAGCAGCACAACGGCGGGAGTCGTCAAAAACATTCAGTACTTC. Protein product: CASSTTAGVVKNIQYF.

The chain employs TRBV5-1 and TRBJ2-5; 8 bases map to TRBD2. There are 15 residues in the CDR3. CDR1 and CDR2 from the germline V gene are SGHRS and YFSETQ. J lost 3 bases, V lost 4 bases, and 8 bases had no gene match. CDR3 sequence (DNA): TGCGCCAGCAGCCCCGCGGGGGGTAGGGAAGAGACCCAGTACTTC. Protein product: CASSPAGGREETQYF.